The source of this TCR beta chain is a study of blood T cell repertoires in COVID-19. About the research overall: Acute and convalescent COVID-19 samples came from the United States, Italy and Spain. Sample material is recorded as cDNA or gDNA derived from T cells, B-cell-depleted T cells, or PBMCs.

Authors' methods: Amplification with reference gene primers provided the estimates of nucleated cell counts. This table comes from immunoSEQ multiplex PCR, and its TCRdb copy is limited to in-frame clones, with some not included. D and trimming were read from the DNA, whereas the V and J calls and clone size are those reported in that table. The table shows fewer than 200,000 clones, with 80% to 90% occurring only once. Patients at the Seattle site were enrolled during active infection and followed longitudinally. This clone has just one count. Germline CDR1 is SGHKS and CDR2 is YYEKEE (reference sequence). This CDR3 comprises 16 residues. V was pared by 4 bases and J by 5 bases, with 21 bases between.

Source material: peripheral blood. The genes are TRBV5-5 and TRBJ1-2; D is possibly TRBD1 (6 bases). This TCR was recovered from a woman over 75 with COVID-19, enrolled during active disease. CDR3 amino acids: CASSPRTAIRLYGYTF. The CDR3 nucleotides read TGTGCCAGCAGCCCCCGGACAGCAATTCGACTTTATGGCTACACCTTC.